The T cell receptor beta chain described here comes from a study of T cells expressing NK-cell markers. As for the study in general: It was sorted CD3+CD56-NKG2C+, CD3+CD56+NKG2C- and CD3+CD56+NKG2C+ T cells that provided the TCR beta repertoires. Within the sequenced cohort of eight donors, seven exhibited HCMV seropositivity and one was seronegative.

The study's findings and limits: In a group of about 6 donors, dominant NKG2C+ clonotypes represented roughly 1.0-7.0% of CD8+ T cells.

It was by 5'RACE template switching with UMIs that TCR beta cDNA was made. TCRdb re-analyzed the 5' RACE reads; it lists each CDR3 protein once, without DNA. The table for this sample gives roughly 430,000 distinct CDR3 sequences. A note on this clonotype: Antigen specificity is unknown.

This clonotype originated in a woman between 18 and 70 years old in good health. The sequenced sample consisted of blood T cells: a sorted CD56 or NKG2C T cell subset, CD4+ or CD8+ T cells, or bulk PBMC T cells (not recorded which).

The CDR3 loop reads CASSLVRPPDSPLHF. The rearrangement uses TRBV7-2 and TRBJ1-6. CDR1 is SGHTA and CDR2 is FQGNSA in the germline V gene. The CDR3 extends over 15 amino acids.